This T cell receptor beta chain derives from a study of blood T cell repertoires in COVID-19 (dated by TCRdb to the early 2020s). As for the study more broadly: Collaborator samples came from the United States, Italy and Spain and covered acute and convalescent phases of COVID-19. The prospective study material was composed of cDNA or gDNA derived from T cells, B-cell-depleted T cells, or PBMCs. Deeply sampled blood TCRbeta repertoires from subjects exposed to, actively infected with, or recovered from COVID-19 were included in the dataset. A freely available public database, intended as a resource for researchers studying the immune response to SARS-CoV-2, is where the repertoires were released. Samples were obtained from the ongoing ImmuneRACE study (first 160 participants) and from over a thousand subjects provided by 6 global collaborators. A de-identified subject ID, COVID-19 status, age in years and sex were almost always included in the sample metadata. Where available, HLA class I and class II types were obtained from metadata supplied by the sample provider rather than from assay-based typing. General conclusions and limits of the study: How much clinical and demographic metadata was included differed by source and by participant, and the metadata was provided uncurated.

TCRbeta CDR3 regions were amplified from genomic DNA by means of the immunoSEQ Assay, a bias-controlled multiplex PCR. As for how the authors treated the data: Within the assay, amplification of reference gene primers was used to estimate how many nucleated cells each sample contained. To quantify the absolute abundance of each unique TCRbeta CDR3 rearrangement, sequence reads were collapsed and filtered. For each sample, productive Simpson clonality was calculated by taking the square root of Simpson's diversity index across productive rearrangements. The source is immuneACCESS, and TCRdb retained only in-frame sequences with V and J called. Part of the clones is not carried over; for the studies checked, unresolved V genes explain less than half of this, and the remainder is unexplained. The V and J calls and the clone size are those of that table, but D and trimming were determined from the DNA. This sample has 35,000 to 50,000 clones in its table, and around 83% of those were observed once. Jointly, the top ten make up around 24% of the sample.

Whole blood was collected in K2EDTA tubes by collaborating institutions according to the institutions' own protocols. For TCRbeta analysis, collaborators shipped samples as frozen whole blood, isolated PBMCs, or DNA extracted from either of those sample types. In the case of this clone: There is no known antigen for this receptor. One base away there is no much larger clone; base qualities are not given.

This sequence was found in a human donor with acute or convalescent COVID-19. The donor label of this sample is uncertain. The sequenced sample was peripheral blood.

The nucleotides are TGTGCCACCAGAAAGAGGACAGGGGATAATTCACCCCTCCACTTT. Protein translation: CATRKRTGDNSPLHF. The sequence joins TRBV15 to TRBJ1-6, with TRBD1 matching 9 junction bases. V loses 6 bases at its end and J loses 5 bases; junction bases beyond the gene matches: 5. Taken from cysteine to phenylalanine, the CDR3 has 15 residues. Of the read, only the CDR3 DNA is kept; its 45 bases are in frame from base 1. According to the germline V gene (reference sequence), CDR1 reads LNHNV and CDR2 reads YYDKDF.